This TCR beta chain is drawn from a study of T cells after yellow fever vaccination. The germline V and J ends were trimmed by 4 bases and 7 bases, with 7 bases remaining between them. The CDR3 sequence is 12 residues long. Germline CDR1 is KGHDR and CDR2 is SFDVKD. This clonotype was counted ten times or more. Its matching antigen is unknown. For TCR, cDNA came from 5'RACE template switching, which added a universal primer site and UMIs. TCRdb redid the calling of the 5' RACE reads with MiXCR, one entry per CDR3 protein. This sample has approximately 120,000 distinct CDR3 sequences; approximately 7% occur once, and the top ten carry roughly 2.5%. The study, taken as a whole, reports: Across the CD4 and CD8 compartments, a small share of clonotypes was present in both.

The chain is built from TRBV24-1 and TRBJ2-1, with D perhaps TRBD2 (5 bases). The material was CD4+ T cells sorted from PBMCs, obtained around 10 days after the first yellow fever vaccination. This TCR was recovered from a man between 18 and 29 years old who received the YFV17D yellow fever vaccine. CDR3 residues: CATSDPGNEQFF. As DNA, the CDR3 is TGTGCCACCAGTGACCCGGGGAATGAGCAGTTCTTC.